This passage covers 19 T cell receptor beta chains from one sample sequenced in a study of synovial regulatory T cells in juvenile arthritis (dated by TCRdb to about 2015). Library construction relied on the immunoSEQ multiplex PCR assay. TCRdb took over this immuneACCESS table, retaining in-frame rearrangements with V and J assigned. Such tables are incomplete; in checked studies, under half of the missing clones stem from an unresolved V gene, and the remainder is unexplained. This sample's records show approximately 10,000 clones. The top ten clonotypes cover approximately 1.2% of the sample. The sequenced sample was Treg cells from blood. The sample's cell subset or site label, in plain terms: remaining (HLA-DR-negative) circulating blood Treg cells. The origin of the receptors is a donor aged 2-30 years with juvenile idiopathic arthritis.

The gene calls are TRBV5-1 and TRBJ1-1; TCRdb's D call, TRBD1, is unchecked because there is no DNA. The CDR3 is 14 amino acids. No DNA is recorded. Germline CDR1 reads SGHRS; CDR2 reads YFSETQ. CDR3 sequence reads: CASSLESGYAEAFF.

The chain has TRBV5-4 and TRBJ1-1. Germline V CDR1 and CDR2: SGHNT, YYREEE (reference sequence). The CDR3 sequence is 13 residues long. No DNA is listed. CDR3 sequence reads: CASSNELDTEAFF.

This chain connects TRBV5-1 to TRBJ2-7; TCRdb proposes TRBD2, but this gene call is untestable without DNA. Germline V lookup: CDR1 SGHRS, CDR2 YFSETQ. This CDR3 comprises 12 residues. Nucleotide data are not available. CDR3 residues: CASSLSGYEQYF. Supplemented by reference TRBV5-1 and TRBJ2-7, the full variable domain reads KAGVTQTPRYLIKTRGQQVTLSCSPISGHRSVSWYQQTPGQGLQFLFEYFSETQRNKGNFPGRFSGRQFSNSRSEMNVSTLELGDSALYLCASSLSGYEQYFGPGTRLTVT.

According to its frequency, this clone is medium-sized. The chain recombines TRBV18 with TRBJ2-1; TCRdb returns TRBD2, unconfirmable since there is no DNA. The germline gives CDR1 KGHSH, CDR2 LQKENI. This CDR3 comprises 12 residues. The protein alone is recorded here. CDR3 region: CASSPPLNEQFF.

The V call is TRBV7-8, the J call TRBJ1-4. The CDR3 extends over 15 amino acids. No coding sequence is recorded. Germline V lookup: CDR1 SGHVS, CDR2 FQNEAQ. Here the CDR3 reads CASTLRRSTNEKLFF.

By frequency, this clone registers medium-sized. V gene TRBV19 combines with J gene TRBJ2-2. The CDR3 covers 13 residues. This entry has no DNA. Per germline, CDR1 LNHDA and CDR2 SQIVND (reference sequence). CDR3 sequence reads: CATVREPSGELFF.

The chain carries TRBV5-1 and TRBJ1-2; TCRdb designates TRBD1, a call that cannot be tested without DNA. The CDR3 runs 16 residues. Only the protein sequence is given. In germline, CDR1 is SGHRS, CDR2 YFSETQ. The CDR3 sequence: CASSLDPRGTRYGYTF.

The chain links TRBV11-2 to TRBJ1-2. This CDR3 spans 16 amino acids. No DNA appears here. Per germline, CDR1 SGHAT and CDR2 FQNNGV. The CDR3 protein is CASSLVATRGSYGYTF.

This sequence joins TRBV6-1 and TRBJ2-7; TCRdb's assignment of TRBD2 cannot be checked, as there is no DNA. Germline V gene lookup returns CDR1 MNHNS and CDR2 SASEGT. There are 14 residues in the CDR3. No DNA is given. CDR3 region: CASSEFGDIYEQYF.

Judged by frequency, this clone is medium-sized (0.01 to 0.1%). This sequence joins TRBV5-6 and TRBJ1-3. CDR1 is SGHDT and CDR2 is YYEEEE in the germline V gene. The CDR3 is made up of 14 amino acids. The record lacks a DNA sequence. CDR3 amino acids: CASSLVGSGNTIYF. Looking up the rest from reference TRBV5-6 and TRBJ1-3 gives the full variable domain: DAGVTQSPTHLIKTRGQQVTLRCSPKSGHDTVSWYQQALGQGPQFIFQYYEEEERQRGNFPDRFSGHQFPNYSSELNVNALLLGDSALYLCASSLVGSGNTIYFGEGSWLTVV.

The chain has TRBV5-5 and TRBJ1-1. The CDR3 spans 14 residues. The coding DNA is unavailable. Germline lookup yields CDR1 SGHKS and CDR2 YYEKEE (reference sequence). The CDR3 loop is CASSLGPSNTEAFF. Based on the CDR3 plus reference TRBV5-5 and TRBJ1-1, the full variable domain is DAGVTQSPTHLIKTRGQQVTLRCSPISGHKSVSWYQQVLGQGPQFIFQYYEKEERGRGNFPDRFSARQFPNYSSELNVNALLLGDSALYLCASSLGPSNTEAFFGQGTRLTVV.

The chain employs TRBV28 and TRBJ2-4; the D call from TCRdb, TRBD2, cannot be confirmed without DNA. The CDR3 extends over 13 amino acids. No DNA is recorded. The germline CDR1 and CDR2 sequences are MDHEN and SYDVKM. The CDR3 loop is CASSFLAKNIQYF.

This rearrangement joins TRBV2 to TRBJ2-7; without DNA, the TCRdb call of TRBD2 cannot be checked. The CDR3 sequence is 12 residues long. The DNA is not on file. From germline, CDR1 is SNHLY and CDR2 FYNNEI. This CDR3 reads CASTGLSYEQYF. Together with reference TRBV2 and TRBJ2-7, the CDR3 gives the full variable domain: EPEVTQTPSHQVTQMGQEVILRCVPISNHLYFYWYRQILGQKVEFLVSFYNNEISEKSEIFDDQFSVERPDGSNFTLKIRSTKLEDSAMYFCASTGLSYEQYFGPGTRLTVT.

The gene calls are TRBV7-7 and TRBJ2-2; there is no DNA to check the TCRdb D call of TRBD2. CDR3 length equals 16 residues. The entry carries no DNA sequence. The V gene's germline CDR1 is SSHAT and CDR2 FNYEAQ (reference sequence). The CDR3 sequence is CASSLSLAGDTGELFF.

This clone is labeled medium-sized based on frequency. The rearrangement uses TRBV18 and TRBJ1-2. The CDR3 sequence is 15 residues long. No DNA sequence is on record. Germline CDR1 is KGHSH and CDR2 is LQKENI. CDR3 amino acids: CASSPAGQGGYGYTF.

V is TRBV28 and J is TRBJ2-1; TCRdb returns TRBD1, unconfirmable since there is no DNA. CDR1 and CDR2 from the germline V gene are MDHEN and SYDVKM. The CDR3 length is 12 residues. The nucleotide record is missing. The CDR3 reads CASSTYVDEQFF.

This chain joins TRBV27 and TRBJ1-2; TCRdb lists TRBD1, though no DNA is available to test this call. Germline values: CDR1 MNHEY, CDR2 SMNVEV (reference sequence). CDR3 length: 16 amino acids. No coding sequence is recorded. This chain's CDR3 is CASSLSPTGKSDGYTF.

The genes are TRBV27 and TRBJ2-7; absent DNA, TCRdb's TRBD2 call cannot be checked. CDR1 MNHEY and CDR2 SMNVEV come from the germline V gene (reference sequence). The CDR3 has 15 residues. Nucleotide data are not available. CDR3 in amino acids: CASRPGTLDPYEQYF.

The chain couples TRBV18 to TRBJ1-2. This CDR3 spans 13 amino acids. The DNA sequence is not available. Germline V CDR1 and CDR2: KGHSH, LQKENI. This chain's CDR3 is CASSPVGDYGYTF.